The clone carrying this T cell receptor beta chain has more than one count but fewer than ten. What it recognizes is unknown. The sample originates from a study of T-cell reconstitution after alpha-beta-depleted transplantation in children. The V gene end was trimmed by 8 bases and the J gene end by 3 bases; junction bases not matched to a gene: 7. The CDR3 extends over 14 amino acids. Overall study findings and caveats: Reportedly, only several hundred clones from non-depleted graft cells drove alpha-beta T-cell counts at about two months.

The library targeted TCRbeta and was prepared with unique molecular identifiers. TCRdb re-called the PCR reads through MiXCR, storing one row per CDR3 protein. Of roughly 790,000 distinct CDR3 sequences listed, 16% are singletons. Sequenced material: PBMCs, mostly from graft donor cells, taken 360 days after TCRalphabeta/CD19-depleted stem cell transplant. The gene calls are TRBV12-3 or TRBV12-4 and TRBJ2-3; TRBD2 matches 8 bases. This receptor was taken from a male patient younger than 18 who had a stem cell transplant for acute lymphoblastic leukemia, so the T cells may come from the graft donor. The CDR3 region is CASSSGLETDTQYF. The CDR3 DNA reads TGTGCCAGCTCCTCGGGACTAGAAACAGATACGCAGTATTTT.